The subject of this entry is one TCR beta chain. This record belongs to a study of shared T cell receptors in the human thymus. The CDR3 is 15 residues long. Germline V lookup: CDR1 MNHNS, CDR2 SASEGT. V lost 5 bases and J 8 bases, leaving 21 bases between the germline ends. The data were produced by immunoSEQ multiplex PCR, yet TCRdb's version contains in-frame clones alone and is incomplete. The sample has some 700,000 clones, 85% to 90% seen once; the top ten hold 0.0095% to 0.013%. Separately, the same data were catalogued under a study of human thymus T cells. Per that study: Resections from corrective heart surgery supplied the thymus tissue. Thymic and blood repertoires appeared to display a bias in their usage of V and J genes. Thymic TCR repertoires of unrelated people reportedly overlapped highly.

Sequenced material: thymocytes. This receptor was taken from a boy younger than two with a congenital heart defect. The gene calls are TRBV6-1 and TRBJ1-2; TRBD1 is a possible D gene (6 bases). The CDR3 region has the DNA TGTGCCAGCAGTTCCCTGGTGACAGGTCGGCAAGGCTACACCTTC. Protein sequence: CASSSLVTGRQGYTF.